This T cell receptor beta chain stems from a study of T cell responses to AZD1222 COVID-19 vaccine (dated by TCRdb to the early 2020s). Turning to the overall study: AZD1222 recipients with second doses at about 4 weeks or about 12 weeks were pooled, because spike-specific TCR depth and breadth did not differ between schedules. TCR sequencing covered fewer than 250 trial participants: 207 given two doses of AZD1222 and approximately 25 given two doses of MenACWY control vaccine. Trial participants were enrolled into age subgroups of 18-55, 56-69 and 70-plus years, which contained approximately 150, 30 and 60 TCR-sequenced participants, respectively.

For this clone: Its antigen specificity is not known. Base quality data are lacking; no much larger clone is found one base away.

The paper's findings and limits, for the study overall: Participants were mostly white British, with more females than males. The authors suggested clonal diversity may have been underestimated. Nearly half of unique spike-specific TCRs reportedly recognized epitopes outside regions mutated in the B.1.351 and B.1.1.7 variants. The vaccine-associated CD4 TCRs covered the entire spike protein, and the dominant responses fell in regions 160-218 and 743-854. No day 14 peak-response samples were available, so repertoires were characterized only after the peak T cell response. Only five or six AZD1222 recipients were SARS-CoV-2 seropositive at baseline, limiting conclusions about previously exposed vaccinees. After two AZD1222 doses, spike-specific TCR breadth and depth were significantly higher than at day 0 and than in MenACWY recipients. The 56-69-year group was small, and its depth increase did not reach significance, likely because of low power.

Inclusive of the bounding cysteine and phenylalanine, the CDR3 is 15 residues long. The sequence is cut down to CDR3 DNA, 45 bases in frame from base 1. V is reduced by 6 bases and J by 5 bases, leaving a spacing of 17 bases between them. Via the germline V gene, CDR1 is MDHEN and CDR2 SYDVKM. This sample's time point label indicates: baseline before first vaccination. Samples from vaccinated people were obtained from the UK trials COV001 and COV002, which included a single-blind randomized controlled phase 2/3 trial of AZD1222 (ChAdOx1 nCoV-19) in healthy adults. For TCRbeta chain sequencing, PBMC samples from trial participants were taken at day 0 and at day 28 after the second dose. The CDR3 regions of human TCRbeta chains were analyzed by immunosequencing. The published analysis was carried out like this. Repertoire TCRs were checked for matches against a reference library of SARS-CoV-2-specific TCRs that had been generated using the MIRA antigen-specificity platform. Breadth was defined as the fraction of unique TCRs that were SARS-CoV-2-associated. Depth was defined as the fraction of total T cells that were SARS-CoV-2-associated. Using the MIRA data, each spike-specific TCR was mapped to the spike region that the TCR reacts to and placed in a CD4 or CD8 class. Log10-transformed breadth and depth values were compared by one-way ANOVA with Sidak's multiple comparisons tests. TCRdb mirrors the immuneACCESS table, restricted to in-frame sequences. Some clones are absent from its copies; in checked studies, under half trace to an unresolved V gene, and the reason for the others is unknown. V and J calls and clone size are those listed in that table; D and trimming were worked out from the DNA. Here the sample has nearly 110,000 clones; about nine tenths occur a single time. The top ten clonotypes cover about 5.4% of the sample.

The receptor's source is an adult in good health. The rearranged chain carries TRBV28 and TRBJ1-5; perhaps TRBD1 is the D gene, with 5 bases matching. The sequences come from peripheral blood, collected on day 0 of AZD1222 vaccination. At the DNA level, the sequence is TGTGCCAGCAGCCCATGGGGCCGGGGGGATCAGCCCCAGCATTTT. This gives the protein CASSPWGRGDQPQHF.